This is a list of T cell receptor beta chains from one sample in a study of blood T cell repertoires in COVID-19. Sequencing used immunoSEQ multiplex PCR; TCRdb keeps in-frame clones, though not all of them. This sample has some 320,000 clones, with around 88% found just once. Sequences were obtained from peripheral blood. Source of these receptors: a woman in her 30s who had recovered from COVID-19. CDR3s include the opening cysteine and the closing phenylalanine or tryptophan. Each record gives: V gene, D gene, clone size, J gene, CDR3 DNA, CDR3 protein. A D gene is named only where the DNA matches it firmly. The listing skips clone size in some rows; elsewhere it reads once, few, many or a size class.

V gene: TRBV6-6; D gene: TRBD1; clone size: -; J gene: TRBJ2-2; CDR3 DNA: TGTGCCAGCAGTATCGGACAGGGGGTTAACGGGGAGCTGTTTTTT; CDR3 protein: CASSIGQGVNGELFF
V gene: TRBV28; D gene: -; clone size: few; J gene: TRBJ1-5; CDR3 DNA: TGTGCCAGCAGTTATGGGCCACCTTATAGCAATCAGCCCCAGCATTTT; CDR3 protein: CASSYGPPYSNQPQHF
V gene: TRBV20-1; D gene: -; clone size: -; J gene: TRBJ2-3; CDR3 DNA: TGCAGTGCCAGTAGCGGACCCACAGATACGCAGTATTTT; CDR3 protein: CSASSGPTDTQYF
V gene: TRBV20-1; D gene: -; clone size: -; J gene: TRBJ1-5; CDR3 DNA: TGCAGTGCTAGTGCAGGGGAAGGTCAGCCCCAGCATTTT; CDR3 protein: CSASAGEGQPQHF
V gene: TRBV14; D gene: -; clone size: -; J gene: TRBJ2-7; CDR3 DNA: TGTGCCAGCAGCCAAGGACCAGGTACAGAGCAGTACTTC; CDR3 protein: CASSQGPGTEQYF
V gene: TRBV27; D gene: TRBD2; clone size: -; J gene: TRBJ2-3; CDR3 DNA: TGTGCCAGCAGTTCCAGACTAGCGGGGGCCCACACAGATACGCAGTATTTT; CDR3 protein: CASSSRLAGAHTDTQYF
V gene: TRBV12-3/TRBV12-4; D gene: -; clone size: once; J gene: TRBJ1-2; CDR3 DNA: TGTGCCAGCAGTTTATCCCAGTGGTATGGCTACACCTTC; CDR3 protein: CASSLSQWYGYTF
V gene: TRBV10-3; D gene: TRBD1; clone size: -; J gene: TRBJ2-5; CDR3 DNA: TGTGCCATCATGAAGGGGGCCCAAGAGACCCAGTACTTC; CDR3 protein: CAIMKGAQETQYF
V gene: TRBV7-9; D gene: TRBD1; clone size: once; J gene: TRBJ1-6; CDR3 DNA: TGTGCCAGCAGCCGACAGGGAACGGATTCACCCCTCCACTTT; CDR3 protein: CASSRQGTDSPLHF
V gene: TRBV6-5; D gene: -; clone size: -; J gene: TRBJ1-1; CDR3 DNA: TGTGCCAGCACCCGGGGGGGTCTGAACACTGAAGCTTTCTTT; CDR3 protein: CASTRGGLNTEAFF
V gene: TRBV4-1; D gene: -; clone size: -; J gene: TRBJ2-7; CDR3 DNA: TGCGCCAGCAGCCTCCAAGCAGGGTTCTCCTACGAGCAGTACTTC; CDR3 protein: CASSLQAGFSYEQYF
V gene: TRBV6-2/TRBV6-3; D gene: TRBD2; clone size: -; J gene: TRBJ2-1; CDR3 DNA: TGTGCCAGCAGTTCCCTGGGAGGGTACAATGAGCAGTTCTTC; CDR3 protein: CASSSLGGYNEQFF
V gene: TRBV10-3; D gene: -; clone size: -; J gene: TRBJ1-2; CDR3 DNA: TGTGCCATCAGTGCCGACAGGACCAACTATGGCTACACCTTC; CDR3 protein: CAISADRTNYGYTF
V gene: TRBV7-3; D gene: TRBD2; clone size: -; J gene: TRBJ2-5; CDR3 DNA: TGTGCCAGCAGCCCGGGACTAGCGGGGGGAACACAAGAGACCCAGTACTTC; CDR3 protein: CASSPGLAGGTQETQYF
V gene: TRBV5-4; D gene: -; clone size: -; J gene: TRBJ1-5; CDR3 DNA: TGTGCCAGCAGCACCGGGGGAGAGACAGCCTGGCCCCAGCATTTT; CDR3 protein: CASSTGGETAWPQHF
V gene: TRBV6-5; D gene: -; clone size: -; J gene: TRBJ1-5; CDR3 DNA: TGTGCCAGCAGTTACGGCAGGGGCCCCCCAGGGCAGCCCCAGCATTTT; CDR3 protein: CASSYGRGPPGQPQHF
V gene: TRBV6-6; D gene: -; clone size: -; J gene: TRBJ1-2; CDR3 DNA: TGTGCCAGCAGTCCCCGACAGTCCTCCTATGGCTACACCTTC; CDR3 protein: CASSPRQSSYGYTF
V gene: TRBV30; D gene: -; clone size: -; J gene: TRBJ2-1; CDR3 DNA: TGTGCCTGGAGTGTGAACCTATACAATGAGCAGTTCTTC; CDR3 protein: CAWSVNLYNEQFF
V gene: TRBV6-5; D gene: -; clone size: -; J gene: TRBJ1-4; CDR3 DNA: TGTGCCAGCAGGGCAAATGAAAAACTGTTTTTT; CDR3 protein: CASRANEKLFF
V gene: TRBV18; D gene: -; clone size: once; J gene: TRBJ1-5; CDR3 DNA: TGTGCCAGCTCACCAGGGAGAAGGGAGCAGCCCCAGCATTTT; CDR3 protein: CASSPGRREQPQHF
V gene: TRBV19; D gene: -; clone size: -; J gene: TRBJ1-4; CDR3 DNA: TGTGCCAGTAGTAGCGTCAGTTCGGGTGAAAAACTGTTTTTT; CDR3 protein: CASSSVSSGEKLFF
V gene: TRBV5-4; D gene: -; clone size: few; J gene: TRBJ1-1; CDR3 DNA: TGTGCCAGCAGCCTCACACTGAACACTGAAGCTTTCTTT; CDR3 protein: CASSLTLNTEAFF
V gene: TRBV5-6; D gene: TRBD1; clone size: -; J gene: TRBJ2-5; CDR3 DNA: TGTGCCAGCAGCAACTCCGGGACAGGGATGGAGACCCAGTACTTC; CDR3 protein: CASSNSGTGMETQYF
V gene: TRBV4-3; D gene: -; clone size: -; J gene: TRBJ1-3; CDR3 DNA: TGCGCCAGCAGCCAAGATCCCCGTCGCTCTGGAAACACCATATATTTT; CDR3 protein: CASSQDPRRSGNTIYF
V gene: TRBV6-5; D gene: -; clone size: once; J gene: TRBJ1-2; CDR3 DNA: TGTGCCAGCAACCCGGGGTCTAACTATGGCTACACCTTC; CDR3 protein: CASNPGSNYGYTF
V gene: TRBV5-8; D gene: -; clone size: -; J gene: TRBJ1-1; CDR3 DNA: TGTGCCAGCAGCCTCTACAGGGCGGGGAACACTGAAGCTTTCTTT; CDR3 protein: CASSLYRAGNTEAFF
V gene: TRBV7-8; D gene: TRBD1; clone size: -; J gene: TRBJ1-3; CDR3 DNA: TGTGCCAGCAGCTTAGCTTCAGCAGGGGGTTCGGGAAACACCATATATTTT; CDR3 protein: CASSLASAGGSGNTIYF
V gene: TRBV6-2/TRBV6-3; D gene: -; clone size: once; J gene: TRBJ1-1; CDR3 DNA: TGTGCCAGCAGTACGACTCTGAACACTGAAGCTTTCTTT; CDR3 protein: CASSTTLNTEAFF
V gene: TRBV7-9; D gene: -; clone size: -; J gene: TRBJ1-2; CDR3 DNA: TGTGCCAGCACCTTGGACGGGAACTATGGCTACACCTTC; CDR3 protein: CASTLDGNYGYTF
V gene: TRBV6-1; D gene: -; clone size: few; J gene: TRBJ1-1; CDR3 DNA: TGTGCCAGCAGTGGGGCCGGGGGCACTGAAGCTTTCTTT; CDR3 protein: CASSGAGGTEAFF
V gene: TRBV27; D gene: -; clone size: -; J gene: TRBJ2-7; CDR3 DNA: TGTGCCAGCAGTTTATTTAAAGGAGGACGGCTAACCTCCTACGAGCAGTACTTC; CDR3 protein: CASSLFKGGRLTSYEQYF
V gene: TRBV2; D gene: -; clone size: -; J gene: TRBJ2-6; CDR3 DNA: TGTGCCAGCAGTGATAACTCCCCTGGGGCCAACGTCCTGACTTTC; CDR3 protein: CASSDNSPGANVLTF